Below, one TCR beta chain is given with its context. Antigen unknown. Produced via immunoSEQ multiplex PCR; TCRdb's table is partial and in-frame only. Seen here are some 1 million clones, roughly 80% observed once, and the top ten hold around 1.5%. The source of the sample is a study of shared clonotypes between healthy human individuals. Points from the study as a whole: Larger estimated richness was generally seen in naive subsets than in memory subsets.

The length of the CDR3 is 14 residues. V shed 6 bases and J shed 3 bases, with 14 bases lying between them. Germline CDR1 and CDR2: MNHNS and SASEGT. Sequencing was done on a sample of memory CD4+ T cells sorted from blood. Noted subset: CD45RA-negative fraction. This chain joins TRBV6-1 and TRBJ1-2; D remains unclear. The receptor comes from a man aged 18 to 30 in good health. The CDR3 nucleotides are TGTGCCAGCAGCGACGGATTACCTTACTATGGCTACACCTTC. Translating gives CASSDGLPYYGYTF.